The 20 T cell receptor beta chains below were found in one sample sequenced in a study of cytomegalovirus exposure and HLA in healthy donors. Amplification used 60 Vbeta primers and 13 Jbeta primers. This table comes from immunoSEQ multiplex PCR, and its TCRdb copy is limited to in-frame clones, with some not included. Recorded for this sample: around 190,000 clones. Sequenced sample: PBMCs. Receptor source: a woman younger than 45 in good health and CMV-seropositive.

The chain joins TRBV25-1 to TRBJ2-5; D remains unclear. CDR3 size: 11 residues. Per the germline V gene, CDR1 is MGHDK and CDR2 is SYGVNS. The V gene lost 10 bases and the J gene lost 7 bases, with 13 bases spanning the gap. CDR3 nucleotide sequence: TGTGCCACCGCAAGACGGGTGACCCAGTACTTC. Translating it yields CATARRVTQYF.

The chain employs TRBV10-2 and TRBJ2-3; maybe TRBD2 (6 bases). The CDR3 runs to 16 residues. V was clipped by 6 bases and J by 0 bases, with 16 bases between them. The germline V gene has CDR1 WSHSY and CDR2 SAAADI. CDR3 region: CASRDPMGGSTDTQYF. The CDR3 bases are TGCGCCAGCAGGGACCCCATGGGGGGTAGCACAGATACGCAGTATTTT.

The chain recombines TRBV15 with TRBJ2-7, with D hard to call. Looked up from germline, CDR1 is LNHNV and CDR2 is YYDKDF (reference sequence). The CDR3 loop spans 15 amino acids. Between the trimmed V and J ends, which lost 1 base and 0 bases, there was a span of 10 bases. The chain's CDR3 is CATSRAAGGSYEQYF. DNA for the CDR3: TGTGCCACCAGCAGAGCCGCAGGTGGCTCCTACGAGCAGTACTTC.

The chain carries TRBV2 and TRBJ2-5; 9 nucleotides agree with TRBD1. Germline loops: CDR1 SNHLY, CDR2 FYNNEI. This CDR3 region has 15 residues. The V gene end was trimmed by 8 bases and the J gene end by 3 bases; junction bases not matched to a gene: 10. The CDR3 DNA reads as TGTGCCAGCCGGCGGATGACAGGGGGAAAAGAGACCCAGTACTTC. Translation gives CASRRMTGGKETQYF.

The chain joins TRBV28 to TRBJ2-7; 12 nucleotides agree with TRBD1. Trimming cost V 4 bases and J 5 bases; bases outside gene matches: 3. Germline CDR1 reads MDHEN; CDR2 reads SYDVKM. The CDR3 spans 14 residues. The CDR3 coding sequence is TGTGCCAGCAGTTCGGGACAGGGGGCGAACGAGCAGTACTTC. Translating gives CASSSGQGANEQYF.

J is TRBJ2-7 and V is TRBV7-9, with D tentatively TRBD2 (7 bases). The CDR3 length is 15 residues. Germline V gives CDR1 SEHNR, CDR2 FQNEAQ (reference sequence). Trimming left V 0 bases short and J 6 bases short, with 15 bases between. The CDR3 here is CASSLAIGGLGEQYF. The CDR3 DNA follows: TGTGCCAGCAGCTTAGCGATCGGGGGGCTAGGCGAGCAGTACTTC.

V is TRBV29-1 and J is TRBJ2-1, with D tentatively TRBD2 (5 bases). Trimming removed 4 bases at V and 0 bases at J, with 13 bases between. The CDR3 consists of 15 residues. Per germline, CDR1 SQVTM and CDR2 ANQGSEA. This CDR3 reads CSVASDSSSYNEQFF. The CDR3 region has the DNA TGCAGCGTTGCTTCGGACTCGAGCTCCTACAATGAGCAGTTCTTC.

The gene calls are TRBV28 and TRBJ2-5, with D possibly matching TRBD1 (6 bases). There are 13 residues in the CDR3. CDR1 and CDR2 from the germline V gene are MDHEN and SYDVKM. The V and J ends lost 5 bases and 1 base respectively, with 8 bases between them. CDR3: CASSTGPQETQYF. CDR3 in DNA: TGTGCCAGCAGTACAGGGCCCCAAGAGACCCAGTACTTC.

J is TRBJ1-1 and V is TRBV7-8, with D tentatively TRBD1 (5 bases). The germline V and J ends were trimmed by 1 base and 4 bases, with 10 bases remaining between them. Looked up from germline, CDR1 is SGHVS and CDR2 is FQNEAQ. The CDR3 has 14 amino acids. Written as DNA, the CDR3 is TGTGCCAGCAGCTTAGGGCAGGGCGCCACTGAAGCTTTCTTT. This encodes CASSLGQGATEAFF. Full variable domain (outside the CDR3, taken from reference TRBV7-8 and TRBJ1-1): GAGVSQSPRYKVAKRGQDVALRCDPISGHVSLFWYQQALGQGPEFLTYFQNEAQLDKSGLPSDRFFAERPEGSVSTLKIQRTQQEDSAVYLCASSLGQGATEAFFGQGTRLTVV.

The chain joins TRBV6-1 to TRBJ1-1, with D unclear. Trimming shortened V by 2 bases and J by 0 bases, and 10 bases separated the two germline ends. The CDR3 is 15 amino acids. In germline, CDR1 is MNHNS, CDR2 SASEGT. CDR3 residues: CASSEQAIMNTEAFF. In DNA form, the CDR3 reads TGTGCCAGCAGTGAACAGGCTATTATGAACACTGAAGCTTTCTTT.

This clone is called medium-sized based on its frequency. J is TRBJ1-5 and V is TRBV6-1; 7 bases align to TRBD1. The germline gives CDR1 MNHNS, CDR2 SASEGT. The CDR3 spans 17 residues. Trimming took 0 bases from V and 9 from J; bases not matched to a gene: 14. CDR3 region: CASSEAQRGQVLRPQHF. The CDR3 DNA reads as TGTGCCAGCAGTGAAGCGCAGCGAGGACAGGTTCTTCGGCCCCAGCATTTT.

The chain has TRBV5-1 and TRBJ1-1; D remains ambiguous. The germline CDR1 and CDR2 sequences are SGHRS and YFSETQ. This CDR3 region has 15 residues. The V and J ends lost 4 bases and 4 bases respectively, with 17 bases between them. The CDR3 DNA reads as TGCGCCAGCAGCCCCGATCAAGGAGTGGGCACTGAAGCTTTCTTT. This sequence encodes CASSPDQGVGTEAFF.

CDR3 sequence reads: CASSTWTGVGNQPQHF. CDR3 nucleotides: TGTGCCAGCAGCACTTGGACAGGGGTAGGAAATCAGCCCCAGCATTTT. V gene TRBV7-2 combines with J gene TRBJ1-5, with 9 positions matching TRBD1. Germline lookup yields CDR1 SGHTA and CDR2 FQGNSA. The CDR3 is made up of 16 amino acids. V lost 5 bases and J lost 4; bases outside the gene matches: 9.

This chain links TRBV14 with TRBJ2-7, with D possibly TRBD2 on 5 matching bases. The V and J ends lost 4 bases and 5 bases respectively, with 15 bases between them. Germline CDR1 and CDR2: SGHDN and FVKESK. The CDR3 covers 14 residues. The CDR3 spells CASSLMSGWHEQYF. The CDR3, as DNA: TGTGCCAGCAGCCTTATGAGCGGTTGGCACGAGCAGTACTTC.

The genes are TRBV15 and TRBJ1-1; TRBD1 agrees at 8 bases. The germline CDR1 and CDR2 sequences are LNHNV and YYDKDF (reference sequence). This CDR3 contains 14 residues. With 4 bases clipped from V and 7 bases from J, the junction kept 8 bases outside the gene matches. DNA of the CDR3: TGTGCCACCAGCATTAGAGGACAGGGCGTTGAAGCTTTCTTT. It codes for CATSIRGQGVEAFF.

This chain joins TRBV19 and TRBJ1-3; no firm D call. This CDR3 has 13 amino acids. V was clipped by 9 bases and J by 3 bases, with 12 bases between them. CDR1 LNHDA and CDR2 SQIVND come from the germline V gene (reference sequence). CDR3 region: CASHVLLGNTIYF. The CDR3 DNA reads as TGTGCCAGCCATGTCCTACTTGGAAACACCATATATTTT.

The chain combines TRBV4-3 with TRBJ2-7; 10 bases are shared with TRBD1. V shed 1 base, J shed 4 bases, and the junction held 1 base outside the gene matches. The CDR3 totals 14 residues. CDR1 and CDR2 from the germline V gene are LGHNA and YSLEER. The CDR3 sequence: CASSQVDRGYEQYF. As DNA, the CDR3 is TGCGCCAGCAGCCAAGTGGACAGGGGGTACGAGCAGTACTTC.

V and J are TRBV7-9 and TRBJ2-6; a possible D gene is TRBD2 (7 bases). Trimming stripped 11 bases from V and 0 bases from J, with 11 bases between. There are 14 residues in the CDR3. In germline, CDR1 is SEHNR, CDR2 FQNEAQ (reference sequence). CDR3 nucleotides: TGTGCCCGGGGGGCGGGCTCTGGGGCCAACGTCCTGACTTTC. Translated, it gives CARGAGSGANVLTF.

Here the CDR3 reads CASSEYVGRQTQYF. In DNA, the CDR3 is TGTGCCAGCAGTGAATATGTGGGCCGTCAGACCCAGTACTTC. The chain combines TRBV28 with TRBJ2-5; D call uncertain. Germline V gene lookup returns CDR1 MDHEN and CDR2 SYDVKM. This CDR3 comprises 14 residues. V gave up 5 bases and J gave up 6 bases, with 16 bases separating them.

The chain employs TRBV29-1 and TRBJ2-1, with 7 bases fitting TRBD2. Trimming removed 7 bases from V and 0 bases from J; junction bases left unmatched: 6. Germline CDR1 and CDR2: SQVTM and ANQGSEA. The CDR3 covers 14 residues. The CDR3 DNA follows: TGCAGCGCTCGAGCGGGGAGCTCCTACAATGAGCAGTTCTTC. This gives the protein CSARAGSSYNEQFF.